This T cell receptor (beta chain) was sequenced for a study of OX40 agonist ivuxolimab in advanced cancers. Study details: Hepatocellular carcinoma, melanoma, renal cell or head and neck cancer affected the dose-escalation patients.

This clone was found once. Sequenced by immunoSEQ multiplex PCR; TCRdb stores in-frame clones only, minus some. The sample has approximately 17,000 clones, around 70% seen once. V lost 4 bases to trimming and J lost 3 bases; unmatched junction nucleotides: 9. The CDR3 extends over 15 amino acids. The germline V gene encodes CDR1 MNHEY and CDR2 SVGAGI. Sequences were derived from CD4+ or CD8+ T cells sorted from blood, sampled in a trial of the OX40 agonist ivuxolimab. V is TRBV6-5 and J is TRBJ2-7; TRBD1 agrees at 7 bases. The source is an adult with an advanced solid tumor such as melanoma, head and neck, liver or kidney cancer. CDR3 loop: CASSFSTGIGYEQYF. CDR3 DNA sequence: TGTGCCAGCAGTTTCTCGACAGGGATAGGCTACGAGCAGTACTTC.